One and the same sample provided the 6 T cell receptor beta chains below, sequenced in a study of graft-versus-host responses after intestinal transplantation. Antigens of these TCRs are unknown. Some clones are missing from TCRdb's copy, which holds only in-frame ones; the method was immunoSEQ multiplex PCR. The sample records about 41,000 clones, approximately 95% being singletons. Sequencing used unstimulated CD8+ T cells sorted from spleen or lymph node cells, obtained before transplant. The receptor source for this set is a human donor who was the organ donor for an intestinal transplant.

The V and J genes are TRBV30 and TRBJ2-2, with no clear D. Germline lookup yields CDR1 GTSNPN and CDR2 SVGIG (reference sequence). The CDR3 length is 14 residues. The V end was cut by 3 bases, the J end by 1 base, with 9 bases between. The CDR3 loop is CAWRQYMNTGELFF. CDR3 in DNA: TGTGCCTGGAGGCAGTACATGAACACCGGGGAGCTGTTTTTT. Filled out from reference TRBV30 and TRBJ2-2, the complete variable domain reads SQTIHQWPATLVQPVGSPLSLECTVEGTSNPNLYWYRQAAGRGLQLLFYSVGIGQISSEVPQNLSASRPQDRQFILSSKKLLLSDSGFYLCAWRQYMNTGELFFGEGSRLTVL.

Here the CDR3 reads CASSQGRGYANYGYTF. CDR3 in DNA: TGCGCCAGCAGCCAAGGGAGGGGTTACGCTAACTATGGCTACACCTTC. The genes are TRBV4-3 and TRBJ1-2, with a weak D call TRBD1 (5 bases). V lost 1 base, J lost 0 bases, and 12 bases lay in between. Germline CDR1 and CDR2: LGHNA and YSLEER. The CDR3 contains 16 residues.

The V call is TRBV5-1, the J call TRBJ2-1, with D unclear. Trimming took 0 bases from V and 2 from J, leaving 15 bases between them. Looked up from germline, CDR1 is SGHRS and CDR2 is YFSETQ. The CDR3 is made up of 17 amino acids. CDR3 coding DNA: TGCGCCAGCAGCTTGGCCGTCGGGTCTACTGCCTACAATGAGCAGTTCTTC. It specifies CASSLAVGSTAYNEQFF.

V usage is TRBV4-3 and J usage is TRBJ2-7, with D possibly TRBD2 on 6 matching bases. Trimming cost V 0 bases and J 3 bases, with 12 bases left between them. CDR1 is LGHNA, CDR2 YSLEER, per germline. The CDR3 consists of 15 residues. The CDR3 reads CASSQDRDWNYEQYF. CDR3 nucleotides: TGCGCCAGCAGCCAAGACCGGGACTGGAACTACGAGCAGTACTTC.

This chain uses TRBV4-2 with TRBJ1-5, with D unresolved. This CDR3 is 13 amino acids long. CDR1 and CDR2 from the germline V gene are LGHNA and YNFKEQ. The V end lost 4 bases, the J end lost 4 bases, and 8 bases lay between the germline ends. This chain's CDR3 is CASSLAGNQPQHF. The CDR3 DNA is TGTGCCAGCAGCCTGGCAGGTAATCAGCCCCAGCATTTT.

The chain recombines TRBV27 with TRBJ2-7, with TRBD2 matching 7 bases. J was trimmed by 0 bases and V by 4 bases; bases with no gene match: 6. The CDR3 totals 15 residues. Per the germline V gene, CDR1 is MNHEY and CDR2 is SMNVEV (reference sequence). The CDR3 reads CASSSSRGFSYEQYF. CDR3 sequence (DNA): TGTGCCAGCAGTTCGTCGCGGGGGTTCTCCTACGAGCAGTACTTC.